This TCR beta chain appears in the sequencing data of a study of T cells in Graves' hyperthyroidism and ophthalmopathy. Across the study: Peripheral blood was taken when the disease was first diagnosed, before any treatment began.

Active moderate-to-severe ophthalmopathy, Clinical Activity Score at least 3, NOSPECS at least 4, under 3 months' duration. The CDR3 covers 12 residues. The V and J ends lost 7 bases and 9 bases respectively, with 13 bases between them. There were TCR beta CDR3 regions amplified from RNA transcripts. An initial round of RT-PCR targeting the TCR CDR3 relied on the HTBI primer set. From the multiplex PCR reads, TCRdb called clonotypes with MiXCR, one entry per CDR3 protein. The sample includes about 370,000 distinct CDR3 sequences, around 15% seen only once; the top ten take approximately 19%. For this clonotype: Its antigen is as yet unknown.

General observations from the study: Most clonotypes expanded in the thyroid (above 0.001) were also present in blood.

The TCR comes from a woman in her fifties or sixties with Graves' ophthalmopathy. The sample taken for sequencing was blood. The V gene is TRBV12-3 or TRBV12-4, the J gene TRBJ2-1; perhaps TRBD1 as D (5 bases). Here the CDR3 DNA reads TGTGCCAGCAATCTGGGGCCGGGTGAGCAGTTCTTC. It translates to CASNLGPGEQFF.